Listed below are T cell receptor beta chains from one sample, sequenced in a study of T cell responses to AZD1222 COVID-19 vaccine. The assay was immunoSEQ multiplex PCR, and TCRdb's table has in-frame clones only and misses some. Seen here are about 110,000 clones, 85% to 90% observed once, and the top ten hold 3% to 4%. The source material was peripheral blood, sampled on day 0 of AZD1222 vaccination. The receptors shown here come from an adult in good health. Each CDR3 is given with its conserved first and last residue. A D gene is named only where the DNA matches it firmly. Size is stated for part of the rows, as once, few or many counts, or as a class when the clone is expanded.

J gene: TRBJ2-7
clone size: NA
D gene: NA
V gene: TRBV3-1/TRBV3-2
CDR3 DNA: TGTGCCAGCAGCCGGGACAACTACGAGCAGTACTTC
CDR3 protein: CASSRDNYEQYF

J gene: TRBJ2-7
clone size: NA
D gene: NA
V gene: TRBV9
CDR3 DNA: TGTGCCAGCAGCCAAAGCTCCTACGAGCAGTACTTC
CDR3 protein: CASSQSSYEQYF

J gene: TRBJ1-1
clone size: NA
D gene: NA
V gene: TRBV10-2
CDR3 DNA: TGCGCCAGCAGTGAGTCTTGGGGGCAGCGGCTCTCTGAAGCTTTCTTT
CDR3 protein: CASSESWGQRLSEAFF

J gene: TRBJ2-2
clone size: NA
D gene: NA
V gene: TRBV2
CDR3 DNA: TGTGCCAGCAGCCCCACCACGGTGTTGGCCGGGGAGCTGTTTTTT
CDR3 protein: CASSPTTVLAGELFF

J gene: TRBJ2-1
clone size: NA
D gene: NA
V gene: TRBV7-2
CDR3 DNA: TGTGCCAGCAGCTTATCCGGACTGACACGGAATGAGCAGTTCTTC
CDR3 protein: CASSLSGLTRNEQFF

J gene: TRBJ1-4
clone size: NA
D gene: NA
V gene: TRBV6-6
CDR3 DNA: TGTGCCAGCAGTCGGGGAAACTATGGGGTCGGATCTAATGAAAAACTGTTTTTT
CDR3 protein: CASSRGNYGVGSNEKLFF

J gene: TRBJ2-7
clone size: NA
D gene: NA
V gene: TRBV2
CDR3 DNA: TGTGCCAGCGTCAATAGCGGTAGAGGTCTAGGCGAGCAGTACTTC
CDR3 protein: CASVNSGRGLGEQYF

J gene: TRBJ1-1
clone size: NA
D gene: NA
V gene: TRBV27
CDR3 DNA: TGTGCCAGCAGTTTTGGAAAGAAGGGCACTGAAGCTTTCTTT
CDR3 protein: CASSFGKKGTEAFF

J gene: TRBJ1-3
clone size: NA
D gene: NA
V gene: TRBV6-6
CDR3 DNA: TGTGCCAGCAGTCAAAGCCCTCCACAGGGAGGGTCGGACACCATATATTTT
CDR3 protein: CASSQSPPQGGSDTIYF

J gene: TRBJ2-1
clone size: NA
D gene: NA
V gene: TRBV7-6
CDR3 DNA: TGTGCCAGCACTCACACCGGGACGGTGAATGAGCAGTTCTTC
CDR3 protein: CASTHTGTVNEQFF

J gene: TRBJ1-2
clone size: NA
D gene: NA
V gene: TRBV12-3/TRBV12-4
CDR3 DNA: TGTGCCAGCAGTTTCGCAGGGGAGGACGGCTACACCTTC
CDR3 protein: CASSFAGEDGYTF

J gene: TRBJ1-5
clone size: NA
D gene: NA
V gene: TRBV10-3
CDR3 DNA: TGTGCCATCAGTGAGGCTTCCGGAGAGCCCCAGCATTTT
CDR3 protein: CAISEASGEPQHF

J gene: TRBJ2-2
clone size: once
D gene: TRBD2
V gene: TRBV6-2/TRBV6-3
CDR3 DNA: TGTGCCAGCAGTCTCGCGGGGGGATCCGGGGAGCTGTTTTTT
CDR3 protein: CASSLAGGSGELFF

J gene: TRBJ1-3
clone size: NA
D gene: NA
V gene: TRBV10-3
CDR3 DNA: TGTGCCATCAGTGAGCACCGAAATGAGGTATTAACCGGAAACACCATATATTTT
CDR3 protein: CAISEHRNEVLTGNTIYF

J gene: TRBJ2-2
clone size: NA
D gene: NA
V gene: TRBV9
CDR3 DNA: TGTGCCAGCAGCGTAGTAGGGGGGTGGAACACCGGGGAGCTGTTTTTT
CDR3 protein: CASSVVGGWNTGELFF

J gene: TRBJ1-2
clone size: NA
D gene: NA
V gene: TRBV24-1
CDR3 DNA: TGTGCCACCAGTGATCCCCCAGCGGGGGCTGACGGCTACACCTTC
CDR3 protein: CATSDPPAGADGYTF

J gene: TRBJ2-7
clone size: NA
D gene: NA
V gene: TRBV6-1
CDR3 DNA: TGTGCCAGCAGTGAATCGGGCGGCACCTACGAGCAGTACTTC
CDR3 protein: CASSESGGTYEQYF

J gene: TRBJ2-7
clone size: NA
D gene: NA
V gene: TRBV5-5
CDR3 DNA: TGTGCCAGCAACAGATGGGTGGTTGACTCCTACGAGCAGTACTTC
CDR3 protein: CASNRWVVDSYEQYF

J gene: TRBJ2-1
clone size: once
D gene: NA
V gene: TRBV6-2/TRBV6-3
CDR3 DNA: TGTGCCAGCAGCCCAAATGACAATGAGCAGTTCTTC
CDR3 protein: CASSPNDNEQFF

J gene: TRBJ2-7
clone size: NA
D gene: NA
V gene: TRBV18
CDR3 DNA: TGTGCCAGCTCACCAGCCGGGACCCGCGGGCCCGAGCAGTACTTC
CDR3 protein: CASSPAGTRGPEQYF

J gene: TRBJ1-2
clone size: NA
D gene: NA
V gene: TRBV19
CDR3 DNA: TGTGCCAGTAGTATAGAGGGGGCTGGAGGCTACACCTTC
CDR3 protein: CASSIEGAGGYTF

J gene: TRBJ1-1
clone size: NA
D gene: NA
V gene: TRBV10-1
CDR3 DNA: TGCGCCAGCAGTGAGGGGGGATCGAACACTGAAGCTTTCTTT
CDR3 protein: CASSEGGSNTEAFF

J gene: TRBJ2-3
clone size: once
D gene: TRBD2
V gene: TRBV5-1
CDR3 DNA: TGCGCCAGCAGCGGACGCGGGGGGCCCACAGATACGCAGTATTTT
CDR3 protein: CASSGRGGPTDTQYF

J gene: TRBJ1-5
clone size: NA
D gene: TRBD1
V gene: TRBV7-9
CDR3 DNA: TGTGCCAGCAGCTTTTCTTTTGGGGACAGGGGAAATCAGCCCCAGCATTTT
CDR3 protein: CASSFSFGDRGNQPQHF

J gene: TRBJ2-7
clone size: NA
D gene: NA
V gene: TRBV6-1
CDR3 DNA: TGTGCCAGCAGTGAGGGTCCCTACGAGCAGTACTTC
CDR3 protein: CASSEGPYEQYF

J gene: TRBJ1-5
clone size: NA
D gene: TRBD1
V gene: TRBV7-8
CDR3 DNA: TGTGCCAGCAGCCGAGGGGACAGGGTTCATCAGCCCCAGCATTTT
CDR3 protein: CASSRGDRVHQPQHF

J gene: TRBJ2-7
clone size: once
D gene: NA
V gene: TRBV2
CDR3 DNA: TGTGCCAGCAGTCCCCCGGGACGGGCATCCTACGAGCAGTACTTC
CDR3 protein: CASSPPGRASYEQYF

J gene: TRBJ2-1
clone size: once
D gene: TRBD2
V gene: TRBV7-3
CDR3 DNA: TGTGCCAGCAGCCAGGGACTAGTAGGGAATGAGCAGTTCTTC
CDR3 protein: CASSQGLVGNEQFF

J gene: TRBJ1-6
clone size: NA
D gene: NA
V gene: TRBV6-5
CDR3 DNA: TGTGCCAGCACCGATTACTATAATTCACCCCTCCACTTT
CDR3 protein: CASTDYYNSPLHF

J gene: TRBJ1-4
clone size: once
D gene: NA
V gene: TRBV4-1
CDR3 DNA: TGCGCCAGCAGCCAAGGCCAGGGTTATGAAAAACTGTTTTTT
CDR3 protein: CASSQGQGYEKLFF

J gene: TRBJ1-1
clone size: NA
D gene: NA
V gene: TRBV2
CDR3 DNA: TGTGCCAGCAGTGTTACCCCCATGAACACTGAAGCTTTCTTT
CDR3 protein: CASSVTPMNTEAFF

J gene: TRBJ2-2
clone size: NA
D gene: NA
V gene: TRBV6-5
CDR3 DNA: TGTGCCAGCAGTCCGGGCGCGAACACCGGGGAGCTGTTTTTT
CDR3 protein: CASSPGANTGELFF

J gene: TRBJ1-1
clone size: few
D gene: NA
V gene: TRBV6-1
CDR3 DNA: TGTGCCAGCAGTGAACTACAGGTTAGAGAAGCTTTCTTT
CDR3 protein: CASSELQVREAFF

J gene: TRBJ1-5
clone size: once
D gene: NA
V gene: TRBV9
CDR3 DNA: TGTGCCAGCAGCCCCACCTTGAGTCAGCCCCAGCATTTT
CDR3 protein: CASSPTLSQPQHF

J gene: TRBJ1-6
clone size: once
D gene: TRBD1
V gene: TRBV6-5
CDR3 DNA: TGTGCCAGCAAGTACGGGGACAGAGGTTCACCCCTCCACTTT
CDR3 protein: CASKYGDRGSPLHF

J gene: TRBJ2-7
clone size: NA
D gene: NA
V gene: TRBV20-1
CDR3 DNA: TGCAGTGCTAGTCGACCGGGTCCGGGGATTTACGAGCAGTACTTC
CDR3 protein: CSASRPGPGIYEQYF

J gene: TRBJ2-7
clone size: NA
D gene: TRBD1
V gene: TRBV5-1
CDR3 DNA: TGCGCCAGCAGCTCCTCCGGGACAGGGGCGGTCGAGCAGTACTTC
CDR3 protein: CASSSSGTGAVEQYF

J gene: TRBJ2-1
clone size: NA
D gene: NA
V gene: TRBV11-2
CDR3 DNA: TGTGCCAGCAGTCCCGGGGGGCGCTACAATGAGCAGTTCTTC
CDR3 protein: CASSPGGRYNEQFF

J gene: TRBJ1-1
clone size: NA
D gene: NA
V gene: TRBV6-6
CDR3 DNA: TGTGCCAGCAGTCCCTTCAGGGTTGAGAACACTGAAGCTTTCTTT
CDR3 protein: CASSPFRVENTEAFF

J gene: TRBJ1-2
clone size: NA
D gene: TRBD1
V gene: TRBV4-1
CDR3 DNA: TGCGCCAGCAGCCATCTCGGACAGGGGGGAATCTATGGCTACACCTTC
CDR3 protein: CASSHLGQGGIYGYTF

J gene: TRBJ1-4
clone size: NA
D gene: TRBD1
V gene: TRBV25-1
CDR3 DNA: TGTGCCAGCAGTGAATCTGAGGACAGGGCGAATGAAAAACTGTTTTTT
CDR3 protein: CASSESEDRANEKLFF